Below, 27 T cell receptor beta chains from the same sample are listed, as sequenced in a study of radiotherapy plus CTLA-4 blockade in lung cancer. The assay was immunoSEQ multiplex PCR, and TCRdb's table has in-frame clones only and misses some. The sample consists of some 50,000 clones, about 72% of them appearing once. Sequences were derived from peripheral blood, sampled from a patient treated with radiotherapy plus ipilimumab. The receptor set was obtained from a human donor with non-small cell lung cancer who had stable disease on radiotherapy plus ipilimumab.

This rearrangement joins TRBV7-9 to TRBJ1-1; D not certain. The CDR3 has 12 amino acids. The V end lost 4 bases, the J end lost 3 bases, and 6 bases lay between the germline ends. Germline V gives CDR1 SEHNR, CDR2 FQNEAQ (reference sequence). The CDR3 DNA is TGTGCCAGCAGCTGGCACGACACTGAAGCTTTCTTT. Encoded protein: CASSWHDTEAFF. Full variable domain (rest looked up from reference TRBV7-9 and TRBJ1-1): DTGVSQNPRHKITKRGQNVTFRCDPISEHNRLYWYRQTLGQGPEFLTYFQNEAQLEKSRLLSDRFSAERPKGSFSTLEIQRTEQGDSAMYLCASSWHDTEAFFGQGTRLTVV.

The chain joins TRBV19 to TRBJ1-2, with 8 positions matching TRBD1. Germline V gene sequence: CDR1 LNHDA, CDR2 SQIVND (reference sequence). CDR3 length: 14 amino acids. Unmatched junction bases numbered 4, after V lost 5 bases and J lost 2 bases. In DNA form, the CDR3 reads TGTGCCAGTAGTGCGCACAGGGGGAACTATGGCTACACCTTC. It translates to CASSAHRGNYGYTF.

V is TRBV5-4 and J is TRBJ2-7; the match to TRBD2 covers 7 bases. From germline, CDR1 is SGHNT and CDR2 YYREEE (reference sequence). The CDR3 has 14 amino acids. After removal of 1 base from V and 6 bases from J, the junction contained 7 bases not matched to a gene. The CDR3 region has the DNA TGTGCCAGCAGCTTGATGGCGGGGGTTAGCGAGCAGTACTTC. It specifies CASSLMAGVSEQYF.

This chain connects TRBV6-5 to TRBJ1-6, with TRBD1 matching 7 bases. Trimming took 7 bases from V and 7 from J; bases not matched to a gene: 4. CDR3 length equals 13 residues. The germline CDR1 and CDR2 sequences are MNHEY and SVGAGI. CDR3 DNA sequence: TGTGCCAGCAAGGGGGCGGACAATTCACCCCTCCACTTT. Translating it yields CASKGADNSPLHF.

This clone was observed a handful of times. The V call is TRBV14, the J call TRBJ1-4; D gene uncertain. The CDR3 sequence is 17 residues long. The V gene's germline CDR1 is SGHDN and CDR2 FVKESK. V lost 0 bases and J 0 bases, leaving 11 bases between the germline ends. The CDR3 here is CASSQDFSFATNEKLFF. The DNA for the CDR3 is TGTGCCAGCAGCCAAGATTTTAGTTTTGCAACTAATGAAAAACTGTTTTTT.

The chain combines TRBV5-1 with TRBJ2-7, with 8 bases that match TRBD1. CDR1 is SGHRS, CDR2 YFSETQ, per germline. The CDR3 has 14 residues. CDR3 loop: CANSPGTGPYEQYV. CDR3 in DNA: TGCGCCAACAGCCCCGGGACAGGACCCTACGAGCAGTACGTC.

The CDR3: CASSEAGQGGINYGYTF. In DNA, the CDR3 is TGTGCCAGCAGTGAAGCGGGACAGGGAGGGATTAACTATGGCTACACCTTC. The chain combines TRBV6-1 with TRBJ1-2, with 9 nucleotides matching TRBD1. Germline CDR1 and CDR2: MNHNS and SASEGT. There are 17 residues in the CDR3. Trimming removed 0 bases from V and 1 base from J; junction bases left unmatched: 6.

In nucleotides, the CDR3 is TGTGCCAGCAGCCAATATAAGGATCAAGAGACCCAGTACTTC. Protein sequence: CASSQYKDQETQYF. The chain links TRBV5-5 to TRBJ2-5; the D is unclear. CDR1 is SGHKS and CDR2 is YYEKEE in the germline V gene (reference sequence). The ends were cut back, 4 bases at V and 2 bases at J, with 12 bases in the middle. This CDR3 comprises 14 residues.

This clone was counted once. The chain is built from TRBV6-5 and TRBJ1-6, with D possibly TRBD1 on 6 matching bases. The germline V gene has CDR1 MNHEY and CDR2 SVGAGI. The CDR3 is 15 residues long. The V end lost 2 bases, the J end lost 8 bases, and 13 bases lay between the germline ends. The CDR3 region has the DNA TGTGCCAGCAGTTACACAGGGCCTTTGGATTCACCCCTCCACTTT. Translated, it gives CASSYTGPLDSPLHF.

CDR3: CAWTSGAIYEQYF. The CDR3 bases are TGTGCCTGGACCAGCGGGGCGATCTACGAGCAGTACTTC. V and J are TRBV30 and TRBJ2-7; TRBD2 agrees at 7 bases. J was trimmed by 3 bases and V by 4 bases; bases with no gene match: 6. CDR1 and CDR2 (germline): GTSNPN, SVGIG (reference sequence). The CDR3 runs to 13 residues. The variable domain in full, with the rest retrieved from reference TRBV30 and TRBJ2-7, is SQTIHQWPATLVQPVGSPLSLECTVEGTSNPNLYWYRQAAGRGLQLLFYSVGIGQISSEVPQNLSASRPQDRQFILSSKKLLLSDSGFYLCAWTSGAIYEQYFGPGTRLTVT.

The rearrangement links TRBV7-3 to TRBJ2-4, with 10 nucleotides matching TRBD1. V dropped 5 bases and J dropped 6; count of bases not matched to a gene: 16. The germline CDR1 and CDR2 sequences are SGHTA and FQGTGA. This CDR3 region has 18 residues. The DNA for the CDR3 is TGTGCCAGCAGCACCCGACAGGGGGCTTCGGATCGGGTAAACATTCAGTACTTC. It translates to CASSTRQGASDRVNIQYF.

The chain carries TRBV19 and TRBJ1-2, with TRBD1 matching over 8 bases. J was trimmed by 6 bases and V by 4 bases; bases with no gene match: 10. Per the germline V gene, CDR1 is LNHDA and CDR2 is SQIVND (reference sequence). This CDR3 spans 15 amino acids. The CDR3 loop reads CASSTPKPGQDGYTF. The CDR3 DNA sequence: TGTGCCAGTAGTACCCCCAAACCGGGACAGGATGGCTACACCTTC.

The chain carries TRBV5-5 and TRBJ1-3; the D is unclear. V shed 4 bases and J shed 0 bases, with 8 bases lying between them. CDR3 length equals 14 residues. Germline V gene lookup returns CDR1 SGHKS and CDR2 YYEKEE (reference sequence). The CDR3 DNA reads TGTGCCAGCAGCACCTGGACCTCTGGAAACACCATATATTTT. It encodes CASSTWTSGNTIYF.

This chain uses TRBV4-3 with TRBJ1-1; D is unclear. The CDR3 loop spans 14 amino acids. Trimming cost V 4 bases and J 4 bases, with 13 bases left between them. Per the germline V gene, CDR1 is LGHNA and CDR2 is YSLEER. CDR3 sequence: CASSLSNGGTEAFF. In DNA form, the CDR3 reads TGCGCCAGCAGCCTAAGCAATGGTGGCACTGAAGCTTTCTTT.

V usage is TRBV11-2 and J usage is TRBJ1-1; D unresolved. With 0 bases removed from V and 8 bases from J, the gap between germline ends came to 16 bases. The CDR3 spans 15 residues. The germline V gene has CDR1 SGHAT and CDR2 FQNNGV. The CDR3 nucleotides are TGTGCCAGCAGCTTAGATCTAAACAGAGCCAGAGAAGCTTTCTTT. It yields the protein CASSLDLNRAREAFF.

Here the CDR3 reads CASSPGTAPEQYV. In DNA, the CDR3 is TGTGCCAGCTCCCCCGGGACTGCCCCCGAGCAGTACGTC. This chain connects TRBV18 to TRBJ2-7, with D perhaps matching TRBD2 (6 bases). V was shortened by 6 bases and J by 6 bases, with 15 bases between the two germline ends. CDR1 KGHSH and CDR2 LQKENI come from the germline V gene. The CDR3 consists of 13 residues.

The rearrangement links TRBV9 to TRBJ2-1; D is possibly TRBD1 (5 bases). Germline CDR1 is SGDLS and CDR2 is YYNGEE. Trimming shortened V by 2 bases and J by 10 bases, and 16 bases separated the two germline ends. CDR3 length: 14 amino acids. CDR3 DNA: TGTGCCAGCAGCGTGTCAGGGCCCACCAGGGAGCAGTTCTTC. Translation: CASSVSGPTREQFF.

The rearrangement links TRBV9 to TRBJ2-7, with 8 nucleotides matching TRBD2. Germline V lookup: CDR1 SGDLS, CDR2 YYNGEE. J lost 5 bases, V lost 4 bases, and 17 bases had no gene match. The CDR3 contains 17 residues. The CDR3 loop reads CASSTPPTGTRVHEQYV. The CDR3 nucleotides read TGTGCCAGCAGCACCCCGCCCACCGGGACTAGGGTCCACGAGCAGTACGTC.

This clone was seen a few times. The V gene is TRBV9, the J gene TRBJ1-6, with TRBD1 as a possible D gene (5 bases). V lost 4 bases, J lost 7 bases, and 18 bases lay in between. The germline V gene has CDR1 SGDLS and CDR2 YYNGEE. CDR3 length: 16 residues. Written as DNA, the CDR3 is TGTGCCAGCAGCCGCAATGCCGGGACGGAGAATTCACCCCTCCACTTT. Translated: CASSRNAGTENSPLHF.

CDR3 sequence: CASSLAGANQPQHF. The CDR3 DNA is TGTGCCAGCAGCTTGGCAGGGGCCAATCAGCCCCAGCATTTT. The gene calls are TRBV7-9 and TRBJ1-5; TRBD1 might be the D (6 bases). V dropped 3 bases and J dropped 3 bases, with 9 bases sitting between them. The CDR3 extends over 14 amino acids. Germline CDR1 and CDR2: SEHNR and FQNEAQ (reference sequence).

J is TRBJ1-1 and V is TRBV7-9; the D gene is possibly TRBD1 (6 bases). V was cut by 0 bases and J by 5 bases, with 10 bases left in between. The CDR3 consists of 14 residues. CDR1 and CDR2 (germline): SEHNR, FQNEAQ (reference sequence). CDR3: CASSLAAGQTEAFF. For the CDR3, the DNA is TGTGCCAGCAGCTTAGCTGCGGGACAAACTGAAGCTTTCTTT.

This clone has a single count. The V and J genes are TRBV7-9 and TRBJ2-3, with D perhaps matching TRBD2 (6 bases). The germline V and J ends were trimmed by 11 bases and 3 bases, with 12 bases remaining between them. Germline V gene sequence: CDR1 SEHNR, CDR2 FQNEAQ (reference sequence). The CDR3 covers 12 residues. The CDR3 DNA reads TGTGCCGGGCTAGCGTTAACAGATACGCAGTATTTT. Protein product: CAGLALTDTQYF.

This clone was recorded a few times. V is TRBV6-5 and J is TRBJ2-7; perhaps TRBD2 as D (6 bases). Per the germline V gene, CDR1 is MNHEY and CDR2 is SVGAGI. The CDR3 has 12 amino acids. The V end lost 5 bases, the J end lost 7 bases, and 12 bases lay between the germline ends. The CDR3 spells CASSEFSGEQYF. The DNA of the CDR3 is TGTGCCAGCAGTGAATTCAGCGGGGAGCAGTACTTC.

The J gene is TRBJ2-3, the V gene TRBV11-2; D is perhaps TRBD1 (5 bases). V dropped 4 bases and J dropped 4 bases, with 9 bases sitting between them. The germline gives CDR1 SGHAT, CDR2 FQNNGV. The CDR3 spans 13 residues. The CDR3 DNA is TGTGCCAGCAGCTCCCAGGGTCCAGATACGCAGTATTTT. Encoded protein: CASSSQGPDTQYF. Filled out from reference TRBV11-2 and TRBJ2-3, the complete variable domain reads EAGVAQSPRYKIIEKRQSVAFWCNPISGHATLYWYQQILGQGPKLLIQFQNNGVVDDSQLPKDRFSAERLKGVDSTLKIQPAKLEDSAVYLCASSSQGPDTQYFGPGTRLTVL.

The chain uses TRBV18 and TRBJ1-3; unclear D gene. Trimming removed 0 bases at V and 3 bases at J, with 15 bases between. CDR3 size: 17 residues. Germline V CDR1 and CDR2: KGHSH, LQKENI. For the CDR3, the DNA is TGTGCCAGCTCACCACCGGCCGGGGATTCTAATGGAAACACCATATATTTT. It encodes CASSPPAGDSNGNTIYF.

This clone was detected only a few times. This chain joins TRBV18 and TRBJ1-1, with 7 bases lining up with TRBD1. V lost 2 bases and J lost 4; bases outside the gene matches: 10. CDR3 size: 16 residues. In germline, CDR1 is KGHSH, CDR2 LQKENI. The CDR3, as DNA: TGTGCCAGCTCACCAAGACAAGAGGGGGCAGGCACTGAAGCTTTCTTT. Its translation is CASSPRQEGAGTEAFF.

The chain is built from TRBV28 and TRBJ1-6; maybe TRBD1 (6 bases). The CDR3 contains 14 residues. Germline-derived CDR1 and CDR2 are MDHEN and SYDVKM. V lost 3 bases to trimming and J lost 5 bases, with 8 bases between them. The CDR3 spells CASSFGTHNSPLHF. CDR3 nucleotides: TGTGCCAGCAGTTTTGGGACACATAATTCACCCCTCCACTTT.